This T cell receptor (beta chain) was identified during a study of cytomegalovirus exposure and HLA in healthy donors. Details on this clone: The antigen is unknown.

The CDR3 spans 14 residues. The V gene's germline CDR1 is KGHSH and CDR2 LQKENI. Trimming took off 5 bases at V and 6 bases at J, with 14 bases between the two ends. Study-wide results and limits: Being productive about 87% or about 30% of the time was typical of most TCR beta V segments in an earlier analysis.

Amplification used 60 Vbeta primers and 13 Jbeta primers. Method: immunoSEQ multiplex PCR; TCRdb's copy keeps in-frame clones and lacks some. The table lists hundreds of thousands of clones, approximately 82% of them singletons. The gene calls are TRBV18 and TRBJ1-5; D perhaps matches TRBD1 (6 bases). The sample comprised PBMCs. This TCR was sampled from a male donor in good health and CMV-seronegative. CDR3 sequence reads: CASSGNREGQPQHF. The CDR3 coding sequence is TGTGCCAGCTCAGGAAACAGGGAGGGTCAGCCCCAGCATTTT.